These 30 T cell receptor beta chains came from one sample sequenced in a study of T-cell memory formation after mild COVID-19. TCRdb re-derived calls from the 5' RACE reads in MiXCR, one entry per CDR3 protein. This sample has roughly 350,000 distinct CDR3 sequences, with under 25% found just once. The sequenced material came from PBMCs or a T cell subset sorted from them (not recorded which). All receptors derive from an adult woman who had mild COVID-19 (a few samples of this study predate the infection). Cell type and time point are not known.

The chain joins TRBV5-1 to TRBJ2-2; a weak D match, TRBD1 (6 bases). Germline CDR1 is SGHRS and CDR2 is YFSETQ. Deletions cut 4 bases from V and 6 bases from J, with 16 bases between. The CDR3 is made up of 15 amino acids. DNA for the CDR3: TGCGCCAGCAGCCCTATCCCAGGGGACGCCGGGGAGCTGTTTTTT. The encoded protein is CASSPIPGDAGELFF. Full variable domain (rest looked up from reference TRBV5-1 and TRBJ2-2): KAGVTQTPRYLIKTRGQQVTLSCSPISGHRSVSWYQQTPGQGLQFLFEYFSETQRNKGNFPGRFSGRQFSNSRSEMNVSTLELGDSALYLCASSPIPGDAGELFFGEGSRLTVL.

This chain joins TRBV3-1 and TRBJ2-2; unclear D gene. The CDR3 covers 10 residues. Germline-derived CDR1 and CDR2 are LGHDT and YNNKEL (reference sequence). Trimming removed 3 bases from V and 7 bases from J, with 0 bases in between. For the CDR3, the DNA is TGTGCCAGCAGCCACGGGGAGCTGTTTTTT. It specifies CASSHGELFF. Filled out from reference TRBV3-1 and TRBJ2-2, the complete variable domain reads DTAVSQTPKYLVTQMGNDKSIKCEQNLGHDTMYWYKQDSKKFLKIMFSYNNKELIINETVPNRFSPKSPDKAHLNLHINSLELGDSAVYFCASSHGELFFGEGSRLTVL.

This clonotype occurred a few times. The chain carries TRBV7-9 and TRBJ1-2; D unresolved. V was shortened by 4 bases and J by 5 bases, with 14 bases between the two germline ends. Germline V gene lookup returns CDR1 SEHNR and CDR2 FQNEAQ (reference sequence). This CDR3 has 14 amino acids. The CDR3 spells CASSSVDLPYGYTF. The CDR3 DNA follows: TGTGCCAGCAGCTCGGTAGACCTCCCTTATGGCTACACCTTC.

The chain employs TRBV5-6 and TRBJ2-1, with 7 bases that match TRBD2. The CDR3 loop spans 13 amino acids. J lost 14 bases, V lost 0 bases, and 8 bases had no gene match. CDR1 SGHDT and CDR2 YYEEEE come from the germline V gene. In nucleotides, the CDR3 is TGTGCCAGCAGCTTGGTTGGCGGGAGAGGGAAGTTCTTC. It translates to CASSLVGGRGKFF.

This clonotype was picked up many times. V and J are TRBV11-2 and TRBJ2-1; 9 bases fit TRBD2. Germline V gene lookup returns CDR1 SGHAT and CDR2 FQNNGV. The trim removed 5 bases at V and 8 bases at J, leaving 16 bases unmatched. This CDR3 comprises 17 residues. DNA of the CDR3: TGTGCCAGCAGCCCAATCAGGCGGCGGGGGGGCCCCTATGAGCAGTTCTTC. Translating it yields CASSPIRRRGGPYEQFF.

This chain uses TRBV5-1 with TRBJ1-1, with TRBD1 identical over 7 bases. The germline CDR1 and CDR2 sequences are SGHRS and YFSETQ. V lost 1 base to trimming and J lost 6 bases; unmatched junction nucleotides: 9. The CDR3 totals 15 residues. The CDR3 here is CASSLWGDRDPEAFF. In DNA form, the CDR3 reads TGCGCCAGCAGCTTGTGGGGAGACAGGGACCCTGAAGCTTTCTTT.

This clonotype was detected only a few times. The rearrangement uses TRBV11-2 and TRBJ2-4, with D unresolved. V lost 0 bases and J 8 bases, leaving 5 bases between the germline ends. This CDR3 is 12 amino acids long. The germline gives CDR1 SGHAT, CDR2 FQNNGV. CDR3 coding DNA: TGTGCCAGCAGCTTAGATCCGGACATTCAGTACTTC. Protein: CASSLDPDIQYF. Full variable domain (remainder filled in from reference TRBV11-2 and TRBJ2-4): EAGVAQSPRYKIIEKRQSVAFWCNPISGHATLYWYQQILGQGPKLLIQFQNNGVVDDSQLPKDRFSAERLKGVDSTLKIQPAKLEDSAVYLCASSLDPDIQYFGAGTRLSVL.

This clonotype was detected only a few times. The CDR3 loop is CASSQSTGGGIDTQYF. CDR3 nucleotides: TGCGCCAGCAGCCAATCTACTGGGGGGGGGATAGATACGCAGTATTTT. This chain uses TRBV4-1 with TRBJ2-3; 7 bases fit TRBD2. Germline CDR1 reads MGHRA; CDR2 reads YSYEKL. The CDR3 length is 16 residues. V shed 2 bases and J 5 bases; nucleotides not matched to a gene: 10.

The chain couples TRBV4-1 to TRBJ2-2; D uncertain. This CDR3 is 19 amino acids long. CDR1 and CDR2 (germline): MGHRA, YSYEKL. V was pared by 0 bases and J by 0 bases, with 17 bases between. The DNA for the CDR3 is TGCGCCAGCAGCCAAGAGCGCTACTTGCAGCTTGCGAACACCGGGGAGCTGTTTTTT. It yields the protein CASSQERYLQLANTGELFF.

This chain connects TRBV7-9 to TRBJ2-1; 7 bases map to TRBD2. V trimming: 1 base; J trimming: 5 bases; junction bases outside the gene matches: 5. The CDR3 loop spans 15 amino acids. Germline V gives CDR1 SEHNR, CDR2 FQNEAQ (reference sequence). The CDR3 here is CASSLVLAADNEQFF. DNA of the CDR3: TGTGCCAGCAGCTTAGTTCTAGCGGCAGACAATGAGCAGTTCTTC.

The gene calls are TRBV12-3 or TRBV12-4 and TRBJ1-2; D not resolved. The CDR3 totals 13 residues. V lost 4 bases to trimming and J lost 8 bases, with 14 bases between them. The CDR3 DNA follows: TGTGCCAGCAGTTCCGTGGCTGGCGGCGGCTACACCTTC. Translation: CASSSVAGGGYTF.

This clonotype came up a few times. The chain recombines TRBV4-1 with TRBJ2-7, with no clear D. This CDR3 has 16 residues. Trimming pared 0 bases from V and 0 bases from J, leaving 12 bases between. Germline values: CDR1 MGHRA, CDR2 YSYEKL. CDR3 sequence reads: CASSQDPDWTSYEQYF. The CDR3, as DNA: TGCGCCAGCAGCCAAGATCCCGACTGGACCTCCTACGAGCAGTACTTC.

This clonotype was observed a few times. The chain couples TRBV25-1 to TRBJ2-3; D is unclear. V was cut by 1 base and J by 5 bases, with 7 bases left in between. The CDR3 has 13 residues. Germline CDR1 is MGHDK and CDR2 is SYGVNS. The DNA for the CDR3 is TGTGCCAGCAGTGAATCGACCCTAGATACGCAGTATTTT. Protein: CASSESTLDTQYF.

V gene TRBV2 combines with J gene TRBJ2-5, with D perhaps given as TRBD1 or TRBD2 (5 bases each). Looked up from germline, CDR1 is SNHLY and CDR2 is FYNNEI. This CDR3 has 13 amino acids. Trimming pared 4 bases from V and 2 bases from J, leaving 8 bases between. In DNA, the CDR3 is TGTGCCAGCAGTGGGGGGTGGCAAGAGACCCAGTACTTC. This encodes CASSGGWQETQYF. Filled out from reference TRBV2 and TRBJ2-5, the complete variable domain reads EPEVTQTPSHQVTQMGQEVILRCVPISNHLYFYWYRQILGQKVEFLVSFYNNEISEKSEIFDDQFSVERPDGSNFTLKIRSTKLEDSAMYFCASSGGWQETQYFGPGTRLLVL.

The DNA for the CDR3 is TGTGCCAGCAGCTTAGCAGGCCTAGCGATTGAGCAGTTCTTC. Translated: CASSLAGLAIEQFF. The chain joins TRBV7-9 to TRBJ2-1; possibly TRBD2 for D (6 bases). Germline V CDR1 and CDR2: SEHNR, FQNEAQ (reference sequence). The CDR3 spans 14 residues. V was shortened by 0 bases and J by 9 bases, with 12 bases between the two germline ends.

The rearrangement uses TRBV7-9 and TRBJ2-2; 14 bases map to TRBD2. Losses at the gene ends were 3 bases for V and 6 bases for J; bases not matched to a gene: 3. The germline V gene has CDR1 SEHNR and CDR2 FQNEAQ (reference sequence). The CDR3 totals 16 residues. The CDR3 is CASSFRLAGGPGELFF. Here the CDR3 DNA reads TGTGCCAGCAGCTTCAGACTAGCGGGAGGGCCCGGGGAGCTGTTTTTT.

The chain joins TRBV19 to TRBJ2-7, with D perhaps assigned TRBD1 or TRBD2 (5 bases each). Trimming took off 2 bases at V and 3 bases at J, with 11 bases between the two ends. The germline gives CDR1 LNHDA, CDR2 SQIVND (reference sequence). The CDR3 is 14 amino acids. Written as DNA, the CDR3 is TGTGCCAGTAGTATACCGGGACGGATCTACGAGCAGTACTTC. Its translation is CASSIPGRIYEQYF.

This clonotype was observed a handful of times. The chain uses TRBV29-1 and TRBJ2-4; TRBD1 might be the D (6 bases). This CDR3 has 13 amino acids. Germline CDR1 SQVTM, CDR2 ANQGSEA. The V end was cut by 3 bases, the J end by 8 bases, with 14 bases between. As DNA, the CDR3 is TGCAGCGTTGAGTTACAGGGTGTGGACATTCAGTACTTC. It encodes CSVELQGVDIQYF. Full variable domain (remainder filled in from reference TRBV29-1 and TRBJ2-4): SAVISQKPSRDICQRGTSLTIQCQVDSQVTMMFWYRQQPGQSLTLIATANQGSEATYESGFVIDKFPISRPNLTFSTLTVSNMSPEDSSIYLCSVELQGVDIQYFGAGTRLSVL.

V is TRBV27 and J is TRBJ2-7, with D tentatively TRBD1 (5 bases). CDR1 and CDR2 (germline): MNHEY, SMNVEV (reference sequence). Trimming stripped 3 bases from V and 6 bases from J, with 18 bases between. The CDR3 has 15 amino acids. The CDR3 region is CASSFRAGSPSEQYF. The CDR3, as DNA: TGTGCCAGCAGTTTTAGAGCAGGGTCCCCCTCCGAGCAGTACTTC.

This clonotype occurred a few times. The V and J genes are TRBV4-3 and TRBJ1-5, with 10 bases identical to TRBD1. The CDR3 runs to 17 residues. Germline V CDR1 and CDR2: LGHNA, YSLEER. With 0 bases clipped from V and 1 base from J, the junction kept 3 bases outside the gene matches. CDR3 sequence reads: CASSQDGTGESNQPQHF. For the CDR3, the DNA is TGCGCCAGCAGCCAAGATGGGACAGGGGAGAGCAATCAGCCCCAGCATTTT.

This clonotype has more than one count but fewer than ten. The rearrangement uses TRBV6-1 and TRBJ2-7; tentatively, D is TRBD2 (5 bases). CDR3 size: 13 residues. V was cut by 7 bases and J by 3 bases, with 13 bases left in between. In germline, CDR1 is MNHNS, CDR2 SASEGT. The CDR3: CASKRSADYEQYF. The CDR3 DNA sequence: TGTGCCAGCAAGCGGAGTGCTGACTACGAGCAGTACTTC.

In DNA, the CDR3 is TGTGCCAGCAGCTTATGGGGGACAGGGGGCGCTAAGACTGAAGCTTTCTTT. Its translation is CASSLWGTGGAKTEAFF. V usage is TRBV7-2 and J usage is TRBJ1-1; 12 bases align to TRBD1. The CDR3 totals 17 residues. Germline CDR1 SGHTA, CDR2 FQGNSA. V trimming: 2 bases; J trimming: 5 bases; junction bases outside the gene matches: 9. Complete variable domain (other parts from reference TRBV7-2 and TRBJ1-1): GAGVSQSPSNKVTEKGKDVELRCDPISGHTALYWYRQSLGQGLEFLIYFQGNSAPDKSGLPSDRFSAERTGGSVSTLTIQRTQQEDSAVYLCASSLWGTGGAKTEAFFGQGTRLTVV.

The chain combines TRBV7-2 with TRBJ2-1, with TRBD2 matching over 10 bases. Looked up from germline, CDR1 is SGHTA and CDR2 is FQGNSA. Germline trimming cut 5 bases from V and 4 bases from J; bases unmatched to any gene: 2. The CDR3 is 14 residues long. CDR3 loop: CASSKGLAYNEQFF. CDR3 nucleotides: TGTGCCAGCAGCAAGGGACTAGCGTACAATGAGCAGTTCTTC.

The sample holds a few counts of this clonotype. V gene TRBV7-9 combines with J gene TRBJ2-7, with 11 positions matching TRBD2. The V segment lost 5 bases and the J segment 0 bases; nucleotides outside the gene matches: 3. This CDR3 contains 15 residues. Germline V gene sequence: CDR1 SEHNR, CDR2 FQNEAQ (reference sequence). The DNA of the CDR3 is TGTGCCAGCAGCGATACTAGCGGGGGCTCCTACGAGCAGTACTTC. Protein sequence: CASSDTSGGSYEQYF. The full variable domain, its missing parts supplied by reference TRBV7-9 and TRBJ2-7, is DTGVSQNPRHKITKRGQNVTFRCDPISEHNRLYWYRQTLGQGPEFLTYFQNEAQLEKSRLLSDRFSAERPKGSFSTLEIQRTEQGDSAMYLCASSDTSGGSYEQYFGPGTRLTVT.

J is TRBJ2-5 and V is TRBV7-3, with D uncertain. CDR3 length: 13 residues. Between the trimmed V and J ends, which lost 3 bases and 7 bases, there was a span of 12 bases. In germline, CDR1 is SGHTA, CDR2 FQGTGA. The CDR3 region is CASSLGPRGTQYF. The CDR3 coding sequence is TGTGCCAGCAGCTTGGGCCCCCGTGGGACCCAGTACTTC.

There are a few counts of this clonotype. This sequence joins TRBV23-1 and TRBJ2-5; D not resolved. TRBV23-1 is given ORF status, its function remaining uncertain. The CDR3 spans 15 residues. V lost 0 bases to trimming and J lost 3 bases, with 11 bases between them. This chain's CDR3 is CASSQSCLIKETQYF. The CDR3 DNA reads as TGCGCCAGCAGTCAATCATGCCTCATCAAAGAGACCCAGTACTTC.

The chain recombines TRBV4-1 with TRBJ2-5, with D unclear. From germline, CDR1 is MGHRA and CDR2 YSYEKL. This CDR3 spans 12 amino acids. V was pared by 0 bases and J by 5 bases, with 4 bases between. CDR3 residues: CASSQDWETQYF. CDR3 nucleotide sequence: TGCGCCAGCAGCCAAGACTGGGAGACCCAGTACTTC.

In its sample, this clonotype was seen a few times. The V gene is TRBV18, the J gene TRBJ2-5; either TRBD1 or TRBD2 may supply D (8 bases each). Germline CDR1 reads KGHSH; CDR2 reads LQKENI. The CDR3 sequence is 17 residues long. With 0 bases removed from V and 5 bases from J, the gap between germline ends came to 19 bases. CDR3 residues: CASSPPRQGAGGETQYF. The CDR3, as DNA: TGTGCCAGCTCACCACCGAGGCAGGGGGCGGGAGGCGAGACCCAGTACTTC. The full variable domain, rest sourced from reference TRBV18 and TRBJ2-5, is NAGVMQNPRHLVRRRGQEARLRCSPMKGHSHVYWYRQLPEEGLKFMVYLQKENIIDESGMPKERFSAEFPKEGPSILRIQQVVRGDSAAYFCASSPPRQGAGGETQYFGPGTRLLVL.

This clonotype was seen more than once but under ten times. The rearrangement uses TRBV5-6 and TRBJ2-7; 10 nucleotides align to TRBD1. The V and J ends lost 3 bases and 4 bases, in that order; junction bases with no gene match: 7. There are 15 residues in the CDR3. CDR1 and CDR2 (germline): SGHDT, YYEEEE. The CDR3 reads CASSSTGGLGYEQYF. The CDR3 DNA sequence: TGTGCCAGCAGCTCGACAGGGGGCCTCGGGTACGAGCAGTACTTC.

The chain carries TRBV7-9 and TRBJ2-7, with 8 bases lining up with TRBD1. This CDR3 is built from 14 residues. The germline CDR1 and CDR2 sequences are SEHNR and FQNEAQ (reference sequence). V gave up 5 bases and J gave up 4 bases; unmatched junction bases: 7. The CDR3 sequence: CASSPRGRVYEQYF. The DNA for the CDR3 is TGTGCCAGCAGCCCCAGGGGGCGCGTTTACGAGCAGTACTTC.